This T cell receptor (beta chain) was sequenced in a study of blood T cell repertoires in COVID-19. Study overall: Sites across the United States, Italy and Spain contributed samples from acute and convalescent COVID-19. T cells, B-cell-depleted T cells, or PBMCs supplied cDNA or gDNA.

The CDR3 totals 13 residues. The V and J ends lost 4 bases and 9 bases respectively, with 16 bases between them. CDR1 and CDR2 from the germline V gene are KGHSH and LQKENI. Per the study methods: Amplified reference gene primers provided the basis for estimating nucleated cell counts. The table came from immunoSEQ multiplex PCR; TCRdb's copy has only in-frame clones and leaves some out. The DNA was the basis for D and trimming; V, J and clone size are from that table. This sample has fewer than 85,000 clones; 88% occur once, and the top ten carry 5.8%. This clone was observed a single time. The clonotype was recovered from a man aged 45-60 years with active COVID-19. Material for sequencing was peripheral blood. The rearrangement joins TRBV18 to TRBJ2-7; D is unclear. DNA for the CDR3: TGTGCCAGCTCACAAACCTTCCAGGATGGGCAGTACTTC. As protein: CASSQTFQDGQYF.